Detailed here is one TCR beta chain. What it binds is not known. V lost 2 bases to trimming and J lost 9 bases; unmatched junction nucleotides: 10. This CDR3 is 15 amino acids long. Quantitative 5'-RACE with molecular barcodes produced the TCR beta libraries. TCRdb independently ran MiXCR on the 5' RACE reads; one entry per CDR3 protein. This table has 400,000 or so distinct CDR3 sequences, roughly 26% appearing once. The sample belongs to a study of CD8 T cells in ankylosing spondylitis. Points from the study as a whole: Some of the motif variants had earlier been found in reactive arthritis patients' fluid and blood. Peripheral blood held disease-linked clones only at relatively low frequency, and these were CD8+. About 8 highly homologous variants made up a TCR beta motif, and this motif appeared characteristic of ankylosing spondylitis blood.

The genes are TRBV12-3 or TRBV12-4 and TRBJ2-1, with 7 bases fitting TRBD1. This TCR came from a male donor with ankylosing spondylitis. The sample was blood, either unsorted or a sorted T cell fraction (not recorded which). In DNA form, the CDR3 reads TGTGCCAGCAGTTTAAGGGCAGGGGGTTCGGGTGAGCAGTTCTTC. Translation gives CASSLRAGGSGEQFF.